The subject of this entry is one T cell receptor (beta chain). The data stem from a study of Ad26.COV2.S vaccination and SARS-CoV-2 variants. This CDR3 has 13 residues. The germline V gene encodes CDR1 MNHEY and CDR2 SVGAGI. V was cut by 5 bases and J by 1 base, with 8 bases left in between. Sequenced by immunoSEQ multiplex PCR; TCRdb stores in-frame clones only, minus some. Of tens of thousands of clones listed, roughly 84% are singletons. The rearrangement links TRBV6-5 to TRBJ1-1; D not certain. The source is a human donor who had recovered from COVID-19. The specimen comprised peripheral blood, sampled after recovery from COVID-19. The CDR3 sequence is CASSTMGNTEAFF. CDR3 DNA sequence: TGTGCCAGCAGTACCATGGGGAACACTGAAGCTTTCTTT.